This TCR beta chain is from a study of blood T cell repertoires in COVID-19. The V gene lost 6 bases and the J gene lost 5 bases, with 10 bases spanning the gap. In germline, CDR1 is SGHVS, CDR2 FQNEAQ. The CDR3 is made up of 13 amino acids. Profiling relied on immunoSEQ multiplex PCR, and the TCRdb table lists in-frame clones only, not all of them. The data show around 130,000 clones, 85% to 90% seen once. The rearrangement uses TRBV7-8 and TRBJ2-2; possible D gene TRBD1, 6 bases. The sequence was obtained from a human donor in a cohort sampled during active COVID-19. The source material was peripheral blood. The CDR3 is CASRKQGTGELFF. The CDR3 coding sequence is TGTGCCAGCAGAAAACAGGGTACCGGGGAGCTGTTTTTT.